Listed here is a single TCR beta chain. Its target antigen remains unknown. No base quality values were provided; no much bigger clone lies one nucleotide off. V is shortened by 3 bases, J by 2 bases, and the region joining them spans 11 bases. CDR1 SGHTA and CDR2 FQGNSA were looked up in the germline V gene. The CDR3 runs 14 amino acids, cysteine and phenylalanine included. Just CDR3 DNA is preserved here, 42 bases in frame from base 1. This sample was taken from a study of CD8+ T cells in alopecia areata (dated by TCRdb to the late 2010s). Study-level background: In both human patients and the C3H/HeJ mouse model, the study applied high-throughput TCRbeta sequencing to look at T cell clonal expansion in alopecia areata. In humans, TCRbeta sequencing was performed on scalp tissue and on sorted CD4+ and CD8+ peripheral blood T cells from healthy controls and from patients with patchy or totalis/universalis alopecia areata. RNA came from the PAXgene miRNA kit for fixed scalp, the miRNeasy kit for PBMCs, and the RNeasy kit for mouse skin. Scalp clonality was compared among normal scalp (n=4), patchy alopecia areata scalp (n=8), and alopecia totalis/universalis scalp (n=8). Amplification of TCRbeta CDR3 regions was done by immunoSEQ multiplex PCR using 35 Vbeta forward primers and 13 Jbeta reverse primers.

PBMCs were isolated by density centrifugation and stained for CD3, CD4 and CD8, after which CD4+ and CD8+ T cells were sorted on a FACSAria. Scalp biopsies and blood samples were obtained from unaffected controls. Library construction relied on the immunoSEQ multiplex PCR assay. RNA was extracted from all samples and reverse transcribed into cDNA as template for TCR sequencing. SuperScript III was used for first-strand cDNA synthesis, primed with a 2:1 mix of oligo-dT and random hexamers. A synthetic immune receptor repertoire was used to gauge amplification bias, and whatever bias remained was removed computationally. The published analysis was carried out like this. Raw reads were preprocessed to remove errors, and CDR3 was defined by IMGT conventions from the conserved cysteine to phenylalanine. To get clonality, Shannon entropy was normalized by log2 of the number of productive unique TCRs and the result was subtracted from 1. CD4 or CD8 identity of scalp clones was inferred by cross-referencing scalp TCRbeta sequences with sorted blood CD4 and CD8 repertoires. Sourced from immuneACCESS, this table was stored by TCRdb with only in-frame sequences that have V and J called. A share of the clones is absent; for the studies checked, an unresolved V gene accounts for under half, and the remainder has no known explanation. The V and J calls and clone size come from that table; D and trimming were worked out from the DNA. The sample yields approximately 100,000 clones; roughly 50% were counted once. 8% to 10% of the sample rests with the top ten.

General conclusions and limits of the study: Compared with mice, TCR sequences shared between patients were less clear, possibly partly because of HLA diversity across the patient population. Unlike mouse skin, where gammadelta T cells dominate, normal human skin contains resident alphabeta T cells that get sequenced too, which complicates analysis of the scalp TCR repertoire. Compared with normal scalp, lesional scalp had higher clonality and more expanded CD8+ clones, particularly in alopecia totalis/universalis, a pattern that suggests antigenic drive.

The rearrangement joined TRBV7-2 to TRBJ2-7; D gene: possibly TRBD2, on 6 matching bases. The TCR sequence derives from a human donor in good health. Sequencing input: CD4+ T cells sorted from blood. The sequenced DNA is TGTGCCAGCAGCTTCGGGGGTAAACCCTACGAGCAGTACTTC. Protein translation: CASSFGGKPYEQYF. Here the CDR3 is joined to the reference TRBV7-2 and TRBJ2-7 genes, and the full variable domain is: GAGVSQSPSNKVTEKGKDVELRCDPISGHTALYWYRQSLGQGLEFLIYFQGNSAPDKSGLPSDRFSAERTGGSVSTLTIQRTQQEDSAVYLCASSFGGKPYEQYFGPGTRLTVT.